The 22 T cell receptor beta chains below come from one sample, sequenced in a study of shared clonotypes between healthy human individuals. The protocol was immunoSEQ multiplex PCR, while the TCRdb copy is restricted to in-frame clones and leaves out a portion. The sample lists over a million clones, roughly 96% occurring once. The source material was naive CD4+ T cells sorted from blood. Indicated subset: CD45RA+ positively selected. Receptors were obtained from a man aged 25 to 40 in good health.

The gene calls are TRBV11-3 and TRBJ2-3; D might be TRBD1 (6 bases). This CDR3 is built from 16 residues. The germline CDR1 and CDR2 sequences are SGHNT and YENEEA. Between the trimmed V and J ends, which lost 1 base and 2 bases, there was a span of 13 bases. The CDR3 loop is CASSLGWPGDTDTQYF. The CDR3, as DNA: TGTGCCAGCAGCTTAGGATGGCCAGGGGACACAGATACGCAGTATTTT.

The chain has TRBV12-1 and TRBJ2-1; the table's TRBD2 call for D was not verified on the DNA. TRBV12-1 is shown as a pseudogene. The CDR3 length is 13 residues. The CDR3 protein is CASRPSGSYEQFF. In nucleotides, the CDR3 is TGTGCCAGCAGGCCTAGCGGGAGCTATGAGCAGTTCTTC.

V usage is TRBV13 and J usage is TRBJ1-1; D remains ambiguous. The CDR3 runs to 13 residues. V shed 6 bases and J shed 0 bases, with 8 bases lying between them. Germline V gene sequence: CDR1 PRHDT, CDR2 FYEKMQ (reference sequence). For the CDR3, the DNA is TGTGCCAGCAGTAGAGATATGAACACTGAAGCTTTCTTT. It is translated as CASSRDMNTEAFF.

V and J are TRBV9 and TRBJ2-7, with 9 bases that match TRBD1. After removal of 3 bases from V and 7 bases from J, the junction contained 11 bases not matched to a gene. The germline V gene has CDR1 SGDLS and CDR2 YYNGEE. The CDR3 is made up of 15 amino acids. This chain's CDR3 is CASSASDRGTGEQYF. The DNA of the CDR3 is TGTGCCAGCAGCGCGAGTGACAGGGGGACGGGGGAGCAGTACTTC.

The chain uses TRBV2 and TRBJ2-7, with TRBD2 as a possible D gene (5 bases). This CDR3 has 14 amino acids. Germline CDR1 SNHLY, CDR2 FYNNEI. V was trimmed by 2 bases and J by 2 bases, leaving 10 bases between them. In DNA form, the CDR3 reads TGTGCCAGCAGTGAATACCGGGAAACCTACGAGCAGTACTTC. Amino acids: CASSEYRETYEQYF.

The rearrangement links TRBV6-1 to TRBJ2-3; 8 positions agree with TRBD2. V lost 2 bases, J lost 6 bases, and 10 bases stayed unmatched. This CDR3 region has 16 residues. Germline values: CDR1 MNHNS, CDR2 SASEGT. The CDR3 region has the DNA TGTGCCAGCAGTGAACTTCGGGAGGGCCTTTCGGATACGCAGTATTTT. Translation gives CASSELREGLSDTQYF.

J is TRBJ2-7 and V is TRBV6-1, with 9 bases identical to TRBD1. J gave up 2 bases and V 5 bases, and 4 bases lay outside the gene matches. The germline V gene has CDR1 MNHNS and CDR2 SASEGT. The CDR3 runs to 14 residues. CDR3 coding DNA: TGTGCCAGCAGTACGGGACAGGGCCCCTACGAGCAGTACTTC. Encoded protein: CASSTGQGPYEQYF.

The chain couples TRBV5-6 to TRBJ2-1; D gene ambiguous. The CDR3 totals 13 residues. The ends were cut back, 2 bases at V and 7 bases at J, with 10 bases in the middle. The germline CDR1 and CDR2 sequences are SGHDT and YYEEEE. CDR3 region: CASSLSMGNEQFF. DNA of the CDR3: TGTGCCAGCAGCTTATCAATGGGGAATGAGCAGTTCTTC.

The rearrangement uses TRBV9 and TRBJ2-2, with D possibly TRBD2 on 6 matching bases. The CDR3 is 14 amino acids. From germline, CDR1 is SGDLS and CDR2 YYNGEE. Trimming removed 4 bases from V and 6 bases from J, with 13 bases in between. The CDR3 DNA is TGTGCCAGCAGCTTTTCCGGGAGCTCCGGGGAGCTGTTTTTT. Translation gives CASSFSGSSGELFF.

The chain has TRBV29-1 and TRBJ1-1; D is unclear. This CDR3 has 12 amino acids. Trimming stripped 5 bases from V and 7 bases from J, with 14 bases between. Germline CDR1 is SQVTM and CDR2 is ANQGSEA. The CDR3 bases are TGCAGCGTTTGGGGAGAGGCCCGTGAAGCTTTCTTT. Protein product: CSVWGEAREAFF.

This chain's CDR3 is CASSGGGYKSSYNEQFF. CDR3 nucleotide sequence: TGTGCCAGCAGCGGAGGGGGTTACAAGAGCTCCTACAATGAGCAGTTCTTC. The rearrangement links TRBV9 to TRBJ2-1, with TRBD1 as a possible D gene (6 bases). The V end was cut by 3 bases, the J end by 0 bases, with 16 bases between. CDR3 length: 17 amino acids. The V gene's germline CDR1 is SGDLS and CDR2 YYNGEE. The full variable domain, its missing parts supplied by reference TRBV9 and TRBJ2-1, is DSGVTQTPKHLITATGQRVTLRCSPRSGDLSVYWYQQSLDQGLQFLIQYYNGEERAKGNILERFSAQQFPDLHSELNLSSLELGDSALYFCASSGGGYKSSYNEQFFGPGTRLTVL.

The chain couples TRBV29-1 to TRBJ2-7; perhaps TRBD1 as D (6 bases). V lost 2 bases, J lost 5 bases, and 16 bases lay in between. The CDR3 has 14 amino acids. Germline V gene lookup returns CDR1 SQVTM and CDR2 ANQGSEA. The CDR3 protein is CSVERQGSIHEQYF. The CDR3 coding sequence is TGCAGCGTTGAACGCCAGGGGAGTATCCACGAGCAGTACTTC.

This sequence joins TRBV6-1 and TRBJ2-7; TRBD1 matches 10 bases. This CDR3 contains 16 residues. CDR1 and CDR2 (germline): MNHNS, SASEGT. V lost 3 bases to trimming and J lost 2 bases; unmatched junction nucleotides: 7. CDR3 protein: CASSDLFGQGAYEQYF. The CDR3 DNA sequence: TGTGCCAGCAGTGATCTGTTTGGACAGGGGGCCTACGAGCAGTACTTC.

V and J are TRBV2 and TRBJ2-7, with 13 bases aligning to TRBD2. The junction had 10 bases not matched to a gene; V was cut back by 7 bases and J by 1 base. The CDR3 length is 17 residues. Per germline, CDR1 SNHLY and CDR2 FYNNEI. The CDR3, as DNA: TGTGCCAGCAAGAAGCTGGGACTAGCGGGAAAATCCTACGAGCAGTACTTC. The encoded protein is CASKKLGLAGKSYEQYF.

The chain is built from TRBV10-3 and TRBJ2-1; D not resolved. Per germline, CDR1 ENHRY and CDR2 SYGVKD. The CDR3 extends over 11 amino acids. V lost 6 bases and J 5 bases, leaving 5 bases between the germline ends. The CDR3 is CAISPNNEQFF. DNA of the CDR3: TGTGCCATCAGCCCGAACAATGAGCAGTTCTTC.

The J gene is TRBJ2-5, the V gene TRBV21-1; the table's D call of TRBD2 was not tested on the DNA. TRBV21-1 is marked as a pseudogene. This CDR3 spans 10 amino acids. This CDR3 is CASILETQYF. Here the CDR3 DNA reads TGTGCCAGCATCTTGGAGACCCAGTACTTC.

This chain connects TRBV29-1 to TRBJ2-1, with TRBD2 matching 13 bases. The length of the CDR3 is 13 residues. Germline CDR1 is SQVTM and CDR2 is ANQGSEA. V was clipped by 4 bases and J by 15 bases; unmatched bases: 9. The CDR3 region has the DNA TGCAGCGTTGGGACTAGCGGGGGTGGAATCTGGTTCTTC. Translation: CSVGTSGGGIWFF.

Here the CDR3 reads CASKEGTRANEQFF. CDR3 coding DNA: TGTGCCAGCAAGGAGGGGACTAGGGCCAATGAGCAGTTCTTC. The genes are TRBV11-3 and TRBJ2-1; 8 bases match TRBD2. Trimming removed 7 bases from V and 6 bases from J; junction bases left unmatched: 8. CDR1 and CDR2 (germline): SGHNT, YENEEA. The CDR3 consists of 14 residues.

In nucleotides, the CDR3 is TGTGCCAGCAGTCCTGGACGGCTTCAGGACGACGAGCAGTACTTC. This gives the protein CASSPGRLQDDEQYF. This rearrangement joins TRBV27 to TRBJ2-7; D uncertain. From germline, CDR1 is MNHEY and CDR2 SMNVEV (reference sequence). The CDR3 is 15 residues long. Trimming stripped 5 bases from V and 5 bases from J, with 19 bases between.

The rearrangement links TRBV7-9 to TRBJ2-2, with D tentatively TRBD1 (6 bases). The germline gives CDR1 SEHNR, CDR2 FQNEAQ (reference sequence). V dropped 4 bases and J dropped 2 bases, with 14 bases sitting between them. CDR3 length: 16 amino acids. CDR3 region: CASSSWDTTNTGELFF. As DNA, the CDR3 is TGTGCCAGCAGCTCCTGGGACACCACAAACACCGGGGAGCTGTTTTTT. The full variable domain, in which reference TRBV7-9 and TRBJ2-2 provide the parts outside the CDR3, is DTGVSQNPRHKITKRGQNVTFRCDPISEHNRLYWYRQTLGQGPEFLTYFQNEAQLEKSRLLSDRFSAERPKGSFSTLEIQRTEQGDSAMYLCASSSWDTTNTGELFFGEGSRLTVL.

The rearrangement joins TRBV10-3 to TRBJ2-1; 15 positions match TRBD2. The CDR3 is 21 amino acids. CDR1 and CDR2 (germline): ENHRY, SYGVKD. V was clipped by 0 bases and J by 6 bases; unmatched bases: 15. CDR3 sequence (DNA): TGTGCCATCAGTGAGTCGCTGGGACTAGCGGGAGGTCCCAAGTCGGGCAATGAGCAGTTCTTC. Translation: CAISESLGLAGGPKSGNEQFF.

The chain joins TRBV12-5 to TRBJ1-2; D perhaps matches TRBD1 (6 bases). The CDR3 has 12 amino acids. Trimming left V 3 bases short and J 4 bases short, with 6 bases between. CDR1 and CDR2 (germline): LGHNT, FRNRAP. CDR3 amino acids: CASGLGGYGYTF. The CDR3 coding sequence is TGTGCTAGTGGTTTAGGGGGCTATGGCTACACCTTC. Full variable domain (rest looked up from reference TRBV12-5 and TRBJ1-2): DARVTQTPRHKVTEMGQEVTMRCQPILGHNTVFWYRQTMMQGLELLAYFRNRAPLDDSGMPKDRFSAEMPDATLATLKIQPSEPRDSAVYFCASGLGGYGYTFGSGTRLTVV.